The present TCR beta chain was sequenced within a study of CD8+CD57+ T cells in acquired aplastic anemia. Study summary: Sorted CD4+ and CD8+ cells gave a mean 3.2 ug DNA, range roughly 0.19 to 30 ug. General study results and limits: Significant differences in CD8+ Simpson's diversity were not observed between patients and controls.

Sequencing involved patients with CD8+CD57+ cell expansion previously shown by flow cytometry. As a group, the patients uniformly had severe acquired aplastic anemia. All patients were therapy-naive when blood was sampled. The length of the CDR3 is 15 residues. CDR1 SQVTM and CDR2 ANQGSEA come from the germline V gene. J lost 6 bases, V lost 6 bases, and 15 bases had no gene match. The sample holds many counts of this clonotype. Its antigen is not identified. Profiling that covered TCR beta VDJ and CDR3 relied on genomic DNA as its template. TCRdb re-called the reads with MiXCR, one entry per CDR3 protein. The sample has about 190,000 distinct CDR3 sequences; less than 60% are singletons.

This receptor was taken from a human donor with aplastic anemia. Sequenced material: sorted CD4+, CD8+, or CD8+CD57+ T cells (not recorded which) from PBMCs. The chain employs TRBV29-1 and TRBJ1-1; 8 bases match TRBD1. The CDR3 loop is CSVSSKQGGRAEAFF. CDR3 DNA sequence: TGCAGCGTCAGCTCAAAACAGGGGGGGAGAGCTGAAGCTTTCTTT.